This T cell receptor (beta chain) emerged from a study of blood T cell repertoires in COVID-19. As for the study in general: Acute and convalescent COVID-19 samples came from the United States, Italy and Spain.

TCRdb keeps only in-frame clones here, not all; method: immunoSEQ multiplex PCR. The sample records fewer than 70,000 clones, roughly 84% being singletons. This TCR was sampled from a man aged 50 to 60 with active COVID-19. Input material: peripheral blood.

CDR3 DNA: TGTGCCAGCAGCTTACCCGGACAGTACTCCTACAATGAGCAGTTCTTC. Encoded protein: CASSLPGQYSYNEQFF. This chain links TRBV5-8 with TRBJ2-1, with D perhaps TRBD1 (6 bases). This CDR3 comprises 16 residues. V shed 2 bases and J shed 0 bases, with 12 bases lying between them. Per the germline V gene, CDR1 is SGHTS and CDR2 is YDEGEE.